This T cell receptor (beta chain) was documented in a study of cytomegalovirus exposure and HLA in healthy donors. Overall study findings and caveats: Through in vitro validation, three CMV-associated chains were shown to be specific for CMV antigens.

Comments on this clone: The antigen is not known.

The CDR3 sequence is 12 residues long. Trimming left V 6 bases short and J 8 bases short, with 11 bases between. Germline CDR1 MNHNY, CDR2 SVGAGI (reference sequence). Only in-frame clones appear in the TCRdb table, and some are missing; sequencing was by immunoSEQ multiplex PCR. The table includes fewer than 85,000 clones, 70% to 90% detected once. The rearrangement joins TRBV6-6 to TRBJ2-1, with a weak D call TRBD1 (5 bases). This receptor was obtained from a woman between 18 and 30 years old in good health and CMV-seropositive. The sequencing input was PBMCs. The CDR3 nucleotides are TGTGCCAGCAGCTCAGGGTGGGATGAGCAGTTCTTC. Its translation is CASSSGWDEQFF.